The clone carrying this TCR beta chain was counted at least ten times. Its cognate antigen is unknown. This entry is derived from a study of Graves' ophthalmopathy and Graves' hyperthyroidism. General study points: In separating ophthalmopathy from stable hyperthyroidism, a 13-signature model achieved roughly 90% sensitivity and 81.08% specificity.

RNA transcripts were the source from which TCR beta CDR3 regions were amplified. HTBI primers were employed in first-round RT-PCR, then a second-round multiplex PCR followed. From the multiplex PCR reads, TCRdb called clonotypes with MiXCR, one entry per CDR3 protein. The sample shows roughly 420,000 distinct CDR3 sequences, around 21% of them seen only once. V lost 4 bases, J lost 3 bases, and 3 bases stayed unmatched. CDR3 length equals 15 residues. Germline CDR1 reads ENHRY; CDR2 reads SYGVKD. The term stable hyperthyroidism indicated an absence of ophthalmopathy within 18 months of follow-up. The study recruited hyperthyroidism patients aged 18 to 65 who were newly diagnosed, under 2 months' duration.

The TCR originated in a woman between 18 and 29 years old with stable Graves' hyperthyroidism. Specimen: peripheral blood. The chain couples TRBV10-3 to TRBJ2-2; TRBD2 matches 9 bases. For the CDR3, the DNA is TGTGCCATCAGTGTGCGGGAGGGGGACACCGGGGAGCTGTTTTTT. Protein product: CAISVREGDTGELFF.